The clone carrying this TCR beta chain appeared many times. Its antigen is unknown. This sample was taken from a study of T cells in Graves' hyperthyroidism and ophthalmopathy. Overall study results and limits: Ophthalmopathy and stable hyperthyroidism were told apart by a 13 V-J model.

From RNA transcripts, TCR beta CDR3 regions were amplified. First-round RT-PCR of the TCR CDR3 relied on the HTBI primer set. In TCRdb, the multiplex PCR reads were re-called with MiXCR into one record per CDR3 protein. The table includes a few hundred thousand distinct CDR3 sequences, around an eighth detected once. Trimming shortened V by 3 bases and J by 3 bases, and 13 bases separated the two germline ends. There are 15 residues in the CDR3. The sequence was collected from a woman aged 18 to 35 with Graves' hyperthyroidism. The chain carries TRBV12-3 or TRBV12-4 and TRBJ2-3; D may be TRBD2 (6 bases). The sequenced material came from blood. The chain's CDR3 is CASSLTSSGTDTQYF. In DNA form, the CDR3 reads TGTGCCAGCAGTTTGACTAGTAGCGGAACAGATACGCAGTATTTT.